Listed below are T cell receptor beta chains from one sample, sequenced in a study of T cells in Graves' hyperthyroidism and ophthalmopathy. In TCRdb, the multiplex PCR reads were re-called with MiXCR into one record per CDR3 protein. The data contain fewer than 750,000 distinct CDR3 sequences, about 45% of them singletons. Material: peripheral blood or thyroid tissue (not recorded which). The receptors were gathered from a woman aged 18-29 years with Graves' hyperthyroidism. CDR3s include the opening cysteine and the closing phenylalanine or tryptophan. Fields, in order: D gene, clone size, V gene, J gene, CDR3 DNA, CDR3 protein. The D gene is left open where the match is weak. The size of a clone is reported for some rows only, either as once, few or many, or as a class for expanded clones.

>NA|many|TRBV7-8|TRBJ1-5
TGTGCCAGCAGCCGAGGGGCGGGAGGACAGCCCCAGCATTTT
CASSRGAGGQPQHF
>TRBD1|many|TRBV15|TRBJ2-2
TGTGCCACCAGCAGAGATCCGGGACAGGGAGTAGTTTGGCGCACCGGGGAGCTGTTTTTT
CATSRDPGQGVVWRTGELFF
>NA|many|TRBV2|TRBJ1-2
TGTGCCAGCAGTGAGCGGGCAAGTGGCTACACCTTC
CASSERASGYTF
>TRBD1|once|TRBV15|TRBJ1-2
TGTGCCACCAGCAGTTTTCGGACAGGTGGTGGCTACACCTTC
CATSSFRTGGGYTF
>TRBD1|NA|TRBV29-1|TRBJ1-2
TGCAGCGTAGCCATTGACAGGGATCCCTATGGCTACACCTTC
CSVAIDRDPYGYTF
>TRBD2|few|TRBV11-3|TRBJ2-2
TGTGCCAGCAGCTTAGACGGACCGCTGGGGGGGAGCACCGGGGAGCTGTTTTTT
CASSLDGPLGGSTGELFF
>NA|many|TRBV19|TRBJ1-1
TGTGCCAGTAAATTCACCTTGAACACTGAAGCTTTCTTT
CASKFTLNTEAFF
>TRBD1|many|TRBV24-1|TRBJ1-5
TGTGCCACCAGTGATTCAGGCCCCGGGACAGGGGTTCAGCCCCAGCATTTT
CATSDSGPGTGVQPQHF
>TRBD2|many|TRBV7-9|TRBJ2-7
TGTGCCAGCAGCCCCGACGTAGCTAGCGGGACGTACTACTACGAGCAGTACTTC
CASSPDVASGTYYYEQYF
>TRBD2|NA|TRBV7-2|TRBJ2-1
TGTGCCAGCAGCTCCGGAGCGGGGATCAATGAGCAGTTCTTC
CASSSGAGINEQFF
>NA|few|TRBV7-8|TRBJ2-5
TGTGCCAGCAGCCGCGGACGAGGGGTAGAGACCCAGTACTTC
CASSRGRGVETQYF
>NA|many|TRBV29-1|TRBJ1-1
TGCAGCGTTCCGGGCCTTGAATCGTGGGTAGCTTTCTTT
CSVPGLESWVAFF
>TRBD1|NA|TRBV30|TRBJ2-2
TGTGCCTGGGACAGGGGATTGAACACCGGGGAGCTGTTTTTT
CAWDRGLNTGELFF
>TRBD1|once|TRBV7-6|TRBJ2-6
TGTGCCAGCAGCTCGGACAGGATCTCTGGGGCCAACGTCCTGACTTTC
CASSSDRISGANVLTF
>NA|NA|TRBV20-1|TRBJ2-7
TGCAGTGCTAGAGGTGGGGCAGGGAATTACGAGCAGTACTTC
CSARGGAGNYEQYF
>TRBD2|NA|TRBV20-1|TRBJ2-5
TGCAGTGCTAGTAGCGGGAGGGTGGAGACCCAGTACTTC
CSASSGRVETQYF
>NA|once|TRBV6-5|TRBJ2-7
TGTGCCATCAGTTACGGACAGCCGGAGCAGTACTTC
CAISYGQPEQYF
>TRBD2|many|TRBV19|TRBJ2-7
TGTGCCAGTAGTATGCGGGGCGGGAGTTCCCCCTTCCACGAGCAGTACTTC
CASSMRGGSSPFHEQYF
>NA|few|TRBV20-1|TRBJ2-3
TGCAGTGCTAGAGATTCGCTGGAGTCGAGCACAGATACGCAGTATTTT
CSARDSLESSTDTQYF
>TRBD1|NA|TRBV7-9|TRBJ1-6
TGTGCCAGCAGCTTAGCGGGACAGGGTGGGTCACCCCTCCACTTT
CASSLAGQGGSPLHF
>NA|NA|TRBV10-3|TRBJ2-1
TGTGCCATCAGCGACCAGGGGCCAGATGAGCAGTTCTTC
CAISDQGPDEQFF
>NA|NA|TRBV4-2|TRBJ1-2
TGTGCCAGCAGCCACGGGACTAACTATGGCTACACCTTC
CASSHGTNYGYTF
>TRBD2|NA|TRBV2|TRBJ2-7
TGTGCCAGCAGTGGGACTAGCAGTTACACAGATAGGCTAGCGATCTACGAGCAGTACTTC
CASSGTSSYTDRLAIYEQYF
>TRBD1|NA|TRBV2|TRBJ1-2
TGTGCCAGCAGCAAACAAACAGGGGAGGACTATGGCTACACCTTC
CASSKQTGEDYGYTF
>NA|many|TRBV19|TRBJ1-1
TGTGCCAGTAGTAGGGGGGTGAACACTGAAGCTTTCTTT
CASSRGVNTEAFF
>TRBD1|NA|TRBV12-3/TRBV12-4|TRBJ1-2
TGTGCCAGCAGGACGACAGGGGGCGACTATGGCTACACCTTC
CASRTTGGDYGYTF
>NA|few|TRBV7-3|TRBJ2-3
TGTGCCAGCAGCTTAGCCCACAGCACTAGCACAGATACGCAGTATTTT
CASSLAHSTSTDTQYF
>NA|NA|TRBV28|TRBJ1-1
TGTGCCACCAGTCGGGGGGTCTCTGAAGCTTTCTTT
CATSRGVSEAFF
>TRBD2|many|TRBV29-1|TRBJ2-4
TGCAGCGTTGAGGGAGGGGTGGGGATTCAGTACTTC
CSVEGGVGIQYF
>TRBD2|NA|TRBV28|TRBJ2-5
TGTGCCAGCAGTAGTCTAGCGGGGCCGGCCGGAACCCAGTACTTC
CASSSLAGPAGTQYF
>TRBD1|many|TRBV2|TRBJ1-1
TGTGCCAGCAGAGGACAGGGTAGCGTTAAAGCTTTCTTT
CASRGQGSVKAFF
>NA|few|TRBV18|TRBJ1-1
TGTGCCAGCTCACCTCCCGGGACACAGAAAGGGGGGGAAGCTTTCTTT
CASSPPGTQKGGEAFF
>NA|many|TRBV27|TRBJ1-2
TGTGCCAGCATGCGGTTGGGCTATGGCTACACCTTC
CASMRLGYGYTF
>NA|NA|TRBV9|TRBJ1-1
TGTGCCAGCAGCCACACTAGCGGGCCTGGAAACACTGAAGCTTTCTTT
CASSHTSGPGNTEAFF
>NA|NA|TRBV12-3/TRBV12-4|TRBJ1-2
TGTGCCAGCAGTTTGGGCCCCGGAGACACTGAAGCTAACTATGGCTACACCTTC
CASSLGPGDTEANYGYTF
>NA|NA|TRBV7-3|TRBJ1-5
TGTGCCAGCAGCAACTCAGGGTCGGGCAATCAGCCCCAGCATTTT
CASSNSGSGNQPQHF
>NA|medium-sized|TRBV12-3/TRBV12-4|TRBJ1-6
TGTGCCAGCATGTCCAGGGGATCCCTCCACTTT
CASMSRGSLHF